This T cell receptor (beta chain) was recovered during a study of control samples from healthy donors and cancer patients. The assay was immunoSEQ multiplex PCR, and TCRdb's table has in-frame clones only and misses some. The table lists about 55,000 clones, approximately 91% of them singletons. Material for sequencing was blood. This receptor was taken from a man in his forties or fifties in good health.

The CDR3 region is CASSFTGSNEQYF. CDR3 bases: TGTGCCAGCAGTTTCACTGGGTCGAACGAGCAGTACTTC. V usage is TRBV6-5 and J usage is TRBJ2-7, with unresolved D. The germline V gene has CDR1 MNHEY and CDR2 SVGAGI. This CDR3 comprises 13 residues. Trimming cost V 4 bases and J 5 bases, with 12 bases left between them.